Below, one T cell receptor beta chain is given with its context. What it binds is unknown. Authors' methods: ImmunoSEQ sequences covered only the junction and lacked quality scores; filtering therefore differed. TCRdb's copy holds only in-frame clones and misses some; the assay was immunoSEQ multiplex PCR. V, J and clone size are taken as reported in that table, and D and trimming were inferred from the DNA itself. The sample has around 690,000 clones, roughly 91% seen once; the top ten hold roughly 36%. CDR3 size: 14 residues. Trimming cost V 8 bases and J 2 bases, with 14 bases left between them. The germline V gene has CDR1 MDHEN and CDR2 SYDVKM. This record comes from a study of shared clonotypes between healthy human individuals. Findings of the study overall: Clonotype sharing among donors, it was expected, would be affected by sequencing depth.

Input material: memory CD8+ T cells from PBMCs. Subset in this sample: CD45RO+ cells pooled with CCR7-negative TemRA cells. The TCR was taken from a young man in good health. Some clones in this sample may be carry-over from other donors' samples. V gene TRBV28 combines with J gene TRBJ2-3; D could derive from TRBD1 or TRBD2 (5 bases each). CDR3 nucleotide sequence: TGTGCCAGCTCCCCGGGGCCATTCACAGATACGCAGTATTTT. This encodes CASSPGPFTDTQYF.